This TCR beta chain was recorded in a study of Tregs in tolerant kidney transplant recipients. Using immunoSEQ multiplex PCR, the repertoire was profiled, and TCRdb retains in-frame clones only, with some absent. The sample shows 200,000 to 300,000 clones, approximately 83% of them seen only once. Trimming removed 2 bases from V and 4 bases from J, with 15 bases in between. Germline lookup yields CDR1 SGHRS and CDR2 YFSETQ. The CDR3 runs to 15 residues. The TCR was taken from a human donor in good health. The sequenced material came from CD4+ T cells from blood. The genes are TRBV5-1 and TRBJ2-5; D might be TRBD1 (6 bases). Written as DNA, the CDR3 is TGCGCCAGCAGCTTACAGAATTACAGGGTAGAGACCCAGTACTTC. Encoded protein: CASSLQNYRVETQYF.